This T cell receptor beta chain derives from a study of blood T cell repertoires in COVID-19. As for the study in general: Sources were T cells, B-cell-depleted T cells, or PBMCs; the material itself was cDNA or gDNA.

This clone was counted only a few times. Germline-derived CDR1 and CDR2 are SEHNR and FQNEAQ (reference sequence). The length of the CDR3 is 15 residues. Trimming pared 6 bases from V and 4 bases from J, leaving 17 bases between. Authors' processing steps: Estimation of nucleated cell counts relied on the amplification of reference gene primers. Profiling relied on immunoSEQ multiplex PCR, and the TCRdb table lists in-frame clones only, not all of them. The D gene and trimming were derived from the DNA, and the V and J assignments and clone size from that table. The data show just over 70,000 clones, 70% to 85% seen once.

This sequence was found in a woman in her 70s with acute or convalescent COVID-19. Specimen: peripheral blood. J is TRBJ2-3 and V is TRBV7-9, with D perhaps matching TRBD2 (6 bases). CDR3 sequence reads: CASRHTGPSADTQYF. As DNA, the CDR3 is TGTGCCAGCAGGCATACAGGCCCTAGCGCAGATACGCAGTATTTT.